These 14 T cell receptor beta chains originate from one sample sequenced in a study of cytomegalovirus exposure and HLA in healthy donors. Researchers ran the PCR with 60 Vbeta and 13 Jbeta primers. The table came from immunoSEQ multiplex PCR; TCRdb's copy has only in-frame clones and leaves some out. The top ten hold under 2.5% of the sample, which has over 250,000 clones, more than 55% seen once. The material sequenced was PBMCs. The receptors were gathered from a female donor in good health and CMV-seronegative.

The chain links TRBV11-3 to TRBJ2-1; TRBD2 is a possible D gene (5 bases). The germline CDR1 and CDR2 sequences are SGHNT and YENEEA. Trimming removed 5 bases at V and 3 bases at J, with 11 bases between. The CDR3 runs to 14 residues. CDR3 loop: CASSVSESYNEQFF. The CDR3 nucleotides are TGTGCCAGCAGCGTTAGCGAGAGCTACAATGAGCAGTTCTTC.

This chain connects TRBV5-5 to TRBJ2-3; 9 bases map to TRBD1. CDR3 length: 16 residues. V trimming: 1 base; J trimming: 0 bases; junction bases outside the gene matches: 3. CDR1 SGHKS and CDR2 YYEKEE come from the germline V gene (reference sequence). The CDR3 loop reads CASSLYGTGSTDTQYF. In nucleotides, the CDR3 is TGTGCCAGCAGCTTGTACGGGACAGGGAGCACAGATACGCAGTATTTT.

This chain connects TRBV27 to TRBJ2-7; the match to TRBD2 covers 9 bases. The CDR3 contains 14 residues. The ends lost 4 bases at V and 3 bases at J; junction bases unmatched: 4. Germline V CDR1 and CDR2: MNHEY, SMNVEV (reference sequence). CDR3 in amino acids: CASSWASGNYEQYF. CDR3 bases: TGTGCCAGCAGTTGGGCTAGCGGGAACTACGAGCAGTACTTC.

The chain is built from TRBV9 and TRBJ2-3; 9 bases agree with TRBD2. Looked up from germline, CDR1 is SGDLS and CDR2 is YYNGEE. Trimming removed 0 bases from V and 0 bases from J; junction bases left unmatched: 8. The CDR3 has 18 residues. The CDR3 sequence is CASSVGESSGRSTDTQYF. In DNA, the CDR3 is TGTGCCAGCAGCGTAGGGGAGAGTAGCGGGAGAAGCACAGATACGCAGTATTTT.

This rearrangement joins TRBV6-6 to TRBJ2-1; 7 bases align to TRBD2. The V segment lost 0 bases and the J segment 6 bases; nucleotides outside the gene matches: 5. In germline, CDR1 is MNHNY, CDR2 SVGAGI (reference sequence). CDR3 length equals 15 residues. The CDR3 DNA sequence: TGTGCCAGCAGTTACTCGCACCTAGCGGTCAATGAGCAGTTCTTC. Protein product: CASSYSHLAVNEQFF.

The chain carries TRBV5-6 and TRBJ2-5; 10 nucleotides agree with TRBD1. CDR3 length equals 15 residues. Germline assignment: CDR1 SGHDT and CDR2 YYEEEE. With V trimmed by 0 bases and J by 5 bases, 4 bases remained unmatched. The CDR3 nucleotides read TGTGCCAGCAGCTTGGTTGGACAGGGGGAGGAGACCCAGTACTTC. Translation gives CASSLVGQGEETQYF.

The genes are TRBV6-1 and TRBJ2-1, with unresolved D. The V and J ends lost 6 bases and 0 bases respectively, with 12 bases between them. The CDR3 is 15 residues long. The germline V gene encodes CDR1 MNHNS and CDR2 SASEGT. The CDR3 DNA reads TGTGCCAGCAGGGAGACTTTGAGCTCCTACAATGAGCAGTTCTTC. This sequence encodes CASRETLSSYNEQFF.

This rearrangement joins TRBV4-1 to TRBJ1-1, with 7 nucleotides matching TRBD1. Trimming removed 2 bases from V and 2 bases from J; junction bases left unmatched: 8. Germline CDR1 is MGHRA and CDR2 is YSYEKL. This CDR3 has 16 amino acids. This CDR3 is CASSQWGQSLNTEAFF. CDR3 in DNA: TGCGCCAGCAGCCAATGGGGACAGTCCCTTAACACTGAAGCTTTCTTT.

The chain recombines TRBV23-1 with TRBJ2-2; 9 bases map to TRBD1. TRBV23-1 is an open reading frame whose function is uncertain. After removal of 2 bases from V and 6 bases from J, the junction contained 4 bases not matched to a gene. There are 15 residues in the CDR3. The CDR3 nucleotides read TGCGCCAGCAGTCAACCCGGGACAGGGCCCGGGGAGCTGTTTTTT. As protein: CASSQPGTGPGELFF.

A few counts support this clone. This chain uses TRBV29-1 with TRBJ2-1; 12 bases line up with TRBD2. The CDR3 covers 11 residues. V gave up 7 bases and J gave up 13 bases; unmatched junction bases: 5. CDR1 and CDR2 from the germline V gene are SQVTM and ANQGSEA. CDR3 bases: TGCAGCGCCCCACTAGCGGGGGGACAGTTCTTC. It specifies CSAPLAGGQFF.

The V gene is TRBV13, the J gene TRBJ1-1; TRBD1 is a possible D gene (5 bases). The CDR3 has 13 amino acids. CDR1 is PRHDT, CDR2 FYEKMQ, per germline (reference sequence). V was trimmed by 4 bases and J by 1 base, leaving 7 bases between them. CDR3 bases: TGTGCCAGCAGCTGGAGGGGGAACACTGAAGCTTTCTTT. Translating it yields CASSWRGNTEAFF. The full variable domain, with the rest looked up from reference TRBV13 and TRBJ1-1, is AAGVIQSPRHLIKEKRETATLKCYPIPRHDTVYWYQQGPGQDPQFLISFYEKMQSDKGSIPDRFSAQQFSDYHSELNMSSLELGDSALYFCASSWRGNTEAFFGQGTRLTVV.

The CDR3 region is CASSGSSLAGAYEQYF. CDR3 nucleotide sequence: TGCGCCAGCAGTGGCTCGAGCCTAGCGGGGGCCTACGAGCAGTACTTC. This sequence joins TRBV10-1 and TRBJ2-7, with 10 bases matching TRBD2. Germline V gene data show CDR1 as WNHNN and CDR2 as SYGVQD (reference sequence). The CDR3 has 16 residues. V shed 4 bases and J 2 bases; nucleotides not matched to a gene: 8.

V and J are TRBV2 and TRBJ2-3; possibly TRBD2 for D (5 bases). The germline V gene has CDR1 SNHLY and CDR2 FYNNEI. The CDR3 contains 15 residues. With 5 bases removed from V and 0 bases from J, the gap between germline ends came to 12 bases. As DNA, the CDR3 is TGTGCCAGCAGTCTGAGCGGTGAGAGCACAGATACGCAGTATTTT. Its protein is CASSLSGESTDTQYF.

CDR3 in amino acids: CASSLGTSGSFSYNEQFF. The CDR3 DNA follows: TGCGCCAGCAGCTTAGGGACTAGCGGGAGCTTTTCCTACAATGAGCAGTTCTTC. The rearrangement uses TRBV5-1 and TRBJ2-1; 14 bases fit TRBD2. CDR3 length: 18 amino acids. The V gene end was trimmed by 2 bases and the J gene end by 1 base; junction bases not matched to a gene: 5. Per germline, CDR1 SGHRS and CDR2 YFSETQ. Supplemented by reference TRBV5-1 and TRBJ2-1, the full variable domain reads KAGVTQTPRYLIKTRGQQVTLSCSPISGHRSVSWYQQTPGQGLQFLFEYFSETQRNKGNFPGRFSGRQFSNSRSEMNVSTLELGDSALYLCASSLGTSGSFSYNEQFFGPGTRLTVL.